One and the same sample provided the 17 T cell receptor beta chains below, sequenced in a study of regulatory T cells in long-lasting Graves disease. Time point defined: newly diagnosed GD, antithyroid drugs for less than 3 months. Following extraction of RNA from PBMCs, that RNA was used to make the TCR library. The authors built TCR beta libraries using iRepertoire HTBI primers and Arm-PCR of CDR3 regions. One entry per CDR3 protein, called by TCRdb with MiXCR from the multiplex PCR reads. The data contain roughly 420,000 distinct CDR3 sequences, around 15% of them singletons. These records were also assigned to another study, of T cells in Graves' hyperthyroidism and ophthalmopathy.

Sequencing was performed on peripheral blood mononuclear cells (PBMCs), taken at new diagnosis, from a patient treated with antithyroid drugs. The source is a woman in her thirties with Graves disease.

This clonotype showed up just a few times. V is TRBV12-3 or TRBV12-4 and J is TRBJ2-3; a weak D match, TRBD2 (6 bases). The V gene lost 3 bases and the J gene lost 6 bases, with 19 bases spanning the gap. The CDR3 extends over 16 amino acids. The CDR3 here is CASSFGGASSADTQYF. The CDR3 DNA sequence: TGTGCCAGCAGTTTCGGCGGGGCTAGCTCGGCGGATACGCAGTATTTT.

With regard to this clonotype: This likely reflects a read error, since a far larger clone is one base away. The CDR3 bases are TGTGCCAGCTCACCGAGGACTAGCCCCTACGAGCAGTTCTTC. This encodes CASSPRTSPYEQFF. This chain links TRBV11-2 with TRBJ2-1; 8 bases map to TRBD2. V trimming: 8 bases; J trimming: 10 bases; junction bases outside the gene matches: 13. Germline values: CDR1 SGHAT, CDR2 FQNNGV. The CDR3 is 14 amino acids.

This clonotype was counted ten times or more. The rearrangement joins TRBV28 to TRBJ1-2; no clear D. Trimming took off 2 bases at V and 7 bases at J, with 11 bases between the two ends. Germline CDR1 is MDHEN and CDR2 is SYDVKM. The CDR3 is 13 residues long. The CDR3 here is CASSLRSSGGYTF. The CDR3 DNA reads as TGTGCCAGCAGTTTAAGATCTAGCGGTGGCTACACCTTC.

The chain recombines TRBV11-3 with TRBJ1-2; 9 bases map to TRBD1. This CDR3 is built from 14 residues. J gave up 3 bases and V 6 bases, and 5 bases lay outside the gene matches. Per germline, CDR1 SGHNT and CDR2 YENEEA. The CDR3 DNA follows: TGTGCCAGCAGTACAGGGGGCAAGGACTATGGCTACACCTTC. As protein: CASSTGGKDYGYTF. The full variable domain, rest sourced from reference TRBV11-3 and TRBJ1-2, is EAGVVQSPRYKIIEKKQPVAFWCNPISGHNTLYWYLQNLGQGPELLIRYENEEAVDDSQLPKDRFSAERLKGVDSTLKIQPAELGDSAVYLCASSTGGKDYGYTFGSGTRLTVV.

This clonotype was observed at least ten times. The chain is built from TRBV28 and TRBJ2-1, with TRBD2 identical over 7 bases. Germline V gene lookup returns CDR1 MDHEN and CDR2 SYDVKM. V lost 3 bases and J lost 4; bases outside the gene matches: 3. This CDR3 comprises 14 residues. The CDR3 sequence is CASSFGREYNEQFF. The DNA of the CDR3 is TGTGCCAGCAGTTTCGGGCGGGAGTACAATGAGCAGTTCTTC.

There are many counts of this clonotype. V usage is TRBV5-1 and J usage is TRBJ2-1; D not resolved. Germline V CDR1 and CDR2: SGHRS, YFSETQ. With 5 bases removed from V and 8 bases from J, the gap between germline ends came to 17 bases. The CDR3 loop spans 14 amino acids. CDR3: CASSLAQGYYEQFF. In nucleotides, the CDR3 is TGCGCCAGCAGTCTCGCACAAGGGTACTATGAGCAGTTCTTC.

This clonotype appeared many times. The rearrangement joins TRBV5-4 to TRBJ2-1, with TRBD1 matching 7 bases. This CDR3 is 15 amino acids long. The germline V gene encodes CDR1 SGHNT and CDR2 YYREEE (reference sequence). The V and J ends lost 0 bases and 7 bases, in that order; junction bases with no gene match: 7. The CDR3 nucleotides read TGTGCCAGCAGCTTGGCTCGCGGCAGGGGGAATGAGCAGTTCTTC. This encodes CASSLARGRGNEQFF.

This clonotype was observed at least ten times. V is TRBV30 and J is TRBJ2-5, with D perhaps TRBD1 (5 bases). With 1 base removed from V and 4 bases from J, the gap between germline ends came to 16 bases. Germline CDR1 is GTSNPN and CDR2 is SVGIG (reference sequence). This CDR3 spans 15 amino acids. CDR3 coding DNA: TGTGCCTGGAGTGAATTCAGGGCCAGGAGAGAGACCCAGTACTTC. Encoded protein: CAWSEFRARRETQYF.

The gene calls are TRBV4-1 and TRBJ2-1, with TRBD1 identical over 12 bases. V lost 4 bases and J lost 0; bases outside the gene matches: 10. CDR1 MGHRA and CDR2 YSYEKL come from the germline V gene. This CDR3 comprises 19 residues. The CDR3 DNA sequence: TGCGCCAGCAGCCGGGGGACAGGGGGCCAGGTGAGCTCCTACAATGAGCAGTTCTTC. Its protein is CASSRGTGGQVSSYNEQFF.

This clonotype turned up a few times. The rearrangement links TRBV7-6 to TRBJ1-1, with a tentative D call TRBD1 (5 bases). Trimming cost V 6 bases and J 1 base, with 12 bases left between them. Looked up from germline, CDR1 is SGHVS and CDR2 is FNYEAQ. This CDR3 is built from 14 residues. CDR3 DNA sequence: TGTGCCAGCAGACCTACGACAGCGAACACTGAAGCTTTCTTT. This translates into CASRPTTANTEAFF.

As for this clonotype: A much larger clone sits a single nucleotide away, making a read error possible. J is TRBJ2-7 and V is TRBV7-9; D ambiguous. The germline V gene encodes CDR1 SEHNR and CDR2 FQNEAQ (reference sequence). The CDR3 has 15 amino acids. CDR3 protein: CASSPLEFGAYERYF. DNA for the CDR3: TGTGCCAGCTCACCACTCGAATTCGGAGCCTACGAGCGGTACTTC.

This clonotype was seen ten or more times. The genes are TRBV20-1 and TRBJ2-3, with 7 bases aligning to TRBD2. After removal of 4 bases from V and 2 bases from J, the junction contained 6 bases not matched to a gene. The V gene's germline CDR1 is DFQATT and CDR2 SNEGSKA (reference sequence). The CDR3 length is 14 residues. The CDR3 spells CSAIGGTHTDTQYF. CDR3 nucleotides: TGCAGTGCTATCGGGGGGACCCACACAGATACGCAGTATTTT.

This clonotype appeared many times. The chain couples TRBV28 to TRBJ1-2, with unresolved D. The CDR3 contains 14 residues. V dropped 2 bases and J dropped 4 bases, with 11 bases sitting between them. Per the germline V gene, CDR1 is MDHEN and CDR2 is SYDVKM. The CDR3: CASSLVETLYGYTF. The CDR3 nucleotides read TGTGCCAGCAGTTTAGTCGAAACGCTCTATGGCTACACCTTC.

The rearrangement joins TRBV11-2 to TRBJ2-6; unclear D gene. CDR1 is SGHAT, CDR2 FQNNGV, per germline. The CDR3 runs to 19 residues. Trimming took off 4 bases at V and 0 bases at J, with 19 bases between the two ends. The CDR3 protein is CASSWPETSKSSGANVLTF. Written as DNA, the CDR3 is TGTGCCAGCAGCTGGCCCGAGACATCGAAAAGCTCTGGGGCCAACGTCCTGACTTTC.

This clonotype was seen a few times. The genes are TRBV13 and TRBJ2-7; a possible D gene is TRBD2 (5 bases). Germline loops: CDR1 PRHDT, CDR2 FYEKMQ (reference sequence). This CDR3 contains 14 residues. V gave up 3 bases and J gave up 9 bases, with 18 bases separating them. The CDR3 spells CASSLWVTGKGQYF. Written as DNA, the CDR3 is TGTGCCAGCAGCTTGTGGGTTACCGGGAAGGGGCAGTACTTC.

This chain uses TRBV7-9 with TRBJ2-7; D remains ambiguous. The CDR3 is 14 amino acids. V shed 6 bases and J shed 2 bases, with 14 bases lying between them. Germline assignment: CDR1 SEHNR and CDR2 FQNEAQ (reference sequence). CDR3 DNA sequence: TGTGCCAGCAGTTCACCCGCCGGAACCTACGAGCAGTACTTC. Translation: CASSSPAGTYEQYF.

The chain uses TRBV29-1 and TRBJ2-1; TRBD2 might be the D (5 bases). Germline CDR1 SQVTM, CDR2 ANQGSEA. The germline V and J ends were trimmed by 5 bases and 7 bases, with 18 bases remaining between them. This CDR3 has 14 residues. The CDR3: CSVPPLARGNEQFF. The DNA for the CDR3 is TGCAGCGTTCCACCACTCGCACGGGGTAATGAGCAGTTCTTC.